This T cell receptor beta chain comes out of a study of blood T cell repertoires in COVID-19 (dated by TCRdb to the early 2020s). Background for the entire study: The collaborator samples originated in the United States, Italy and Spain and spanned the acute and convalescent phases of COVID-19. The prospective study material was composed of cDNA or gDNA derived from T cells, B-cell-depleted T cells, or PBMCs. The dataset comprised deeply sampled blood TCRbeta repertoires from subjects exposed to, actively infected with, or recovered from COVID-19. The repertoires were made available in a free public database intended to serve as a resource for research on the immune response to SARS-CoV-2. The samples were drawn from two sources: the first 160 participants of the ongoing ImmuneRACE study, and fewer than 1,500 subjects contributed by 6 global collaborators. The sample metadata nearly always contained a de-identified subject ID, COVID-19 status, age in years and sex. Where available, HLA class I and class II types were obtained from metadata supplied by the sample provider rather than from assay-based typing. Here is what the overall study found, with its caveats: How much clinical and demographic metadata was included differed by source and by participant, and the metadata was provided uncurated.

The CDR3 covers 14 residues, taking in both the cysteine and the phenylalanine. Here the CDR3 DNA is all that survives: 42 bases in frame from base 1. The collaborating institutions used their own protocols to collect whole blood in K2EDTA tubes. For TCRbeta analysis, collaborators shipped samples as frozen whole blood, isolated PBMCs, or DNA extracted from either of those sample types. TCRbeta CDR3 regions were amplified from genomic DNA using the immunoSEQ Assay, a bias-controlled multiplex PCR. The study's processing was this. The number of nucleated cells in each sample was estimated from the amplification of reference gene primers within the assay. To quantify the absolute abundance of each unique TCRbeta CDR3 rearrangement, sequence reads were collapsed and filtered. For each sample, productive Simpson clonality was calculated as the square root of Simpson's diversity index over productive rearrangements. TCRdb took this table from immuneACCESS and kept in-frame rearrangements with V and J called. Such tables lack part of the clones; where checked against another copy, unresolved V genes explain under half of the gap, and the rest is unexplained. V, J and clone size are taken as reported in that table, and D and trimming were inferred from the DNA itself. This sample holds roughly 84,000 clones; 85% were observed only once. The ten largest clones represent roughly 18% of the sample.

A word on this clone: Its antigen remains undetermined. Base qualities are missing; no much larger clone stands one base away.

Sample: peripheral blood. The rearranged segments are TRBV21-1 and TRBJ2-5; TRBD1 reflects the table's D call only, with no check against the DNA. TRBV21-1 is reported as a pseudogene. The receptor was isolated from a man older than 75 with active or convalescent COVID-19. The nucleotides read TGTGCCAGCAGCAAAGAAGGGGTTGTAGAGACCCAGTACTTC. Its protein is CASSKEGVVETQYF.